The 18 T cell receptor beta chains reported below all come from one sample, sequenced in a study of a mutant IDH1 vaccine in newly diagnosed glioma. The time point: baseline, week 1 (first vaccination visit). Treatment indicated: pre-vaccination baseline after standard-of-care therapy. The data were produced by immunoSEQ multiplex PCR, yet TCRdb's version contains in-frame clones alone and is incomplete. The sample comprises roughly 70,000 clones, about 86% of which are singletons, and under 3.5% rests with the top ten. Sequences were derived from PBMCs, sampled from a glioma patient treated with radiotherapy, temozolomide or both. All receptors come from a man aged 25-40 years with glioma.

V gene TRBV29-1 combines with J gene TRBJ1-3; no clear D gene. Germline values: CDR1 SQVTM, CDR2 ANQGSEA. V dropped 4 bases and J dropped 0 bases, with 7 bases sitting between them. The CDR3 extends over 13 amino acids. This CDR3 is CSVGSTSGNTIYF. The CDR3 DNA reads TGCAGCGTTGGTTCGACCTCTGGAAACACCATATATTTT.

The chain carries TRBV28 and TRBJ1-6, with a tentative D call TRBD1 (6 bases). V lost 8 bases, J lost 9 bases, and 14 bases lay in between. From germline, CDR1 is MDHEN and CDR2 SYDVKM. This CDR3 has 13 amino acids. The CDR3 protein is CASLVQGGSPLHF. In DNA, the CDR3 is TGTGCCAGCTTGGTACAGGGAGGTTCACCCCTCCACTTT.

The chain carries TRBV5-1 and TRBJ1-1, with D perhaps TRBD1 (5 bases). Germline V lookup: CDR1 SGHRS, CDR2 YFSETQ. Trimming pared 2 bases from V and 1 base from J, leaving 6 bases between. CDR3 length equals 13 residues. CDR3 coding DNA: TGCGCCAGCAGCTTAGGGACGAACACTGAAGCTTTCTTT. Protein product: CASSLGTNTEAFF.

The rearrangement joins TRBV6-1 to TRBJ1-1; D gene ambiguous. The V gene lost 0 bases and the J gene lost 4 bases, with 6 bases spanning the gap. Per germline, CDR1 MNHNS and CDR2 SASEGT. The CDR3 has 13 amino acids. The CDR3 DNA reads TGTGCCAGCAGTGAAGCATGGGGCACTGAAGCTTTCTTT. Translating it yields CASSEAWGTEAFF.

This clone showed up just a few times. CDR3 sequence: CASTVLNTEAFF. The CDR3 DNA reads as TGTGCCAGTACCGTACTGAACACTGAAGCTTTCTTT. The chain has TRBV19 and TRBJ1-1; D is uncertain. CDR3 length: 12 amino acids. V dropped 7 bases and J dropped 0 bases, with 6 bases sitting between them. Germline assignment: CDR1 LNHDA and CDR2 SQIVND (reference sequence).

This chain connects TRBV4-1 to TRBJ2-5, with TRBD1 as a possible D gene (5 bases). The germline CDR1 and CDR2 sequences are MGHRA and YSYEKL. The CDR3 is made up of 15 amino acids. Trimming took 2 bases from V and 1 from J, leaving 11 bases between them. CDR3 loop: CASSQFQGFQETQYF. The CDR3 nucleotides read TGCGCCAGCAGCCAATTCCAGGGCTTCCAAGAGACCCAGTACTTC.

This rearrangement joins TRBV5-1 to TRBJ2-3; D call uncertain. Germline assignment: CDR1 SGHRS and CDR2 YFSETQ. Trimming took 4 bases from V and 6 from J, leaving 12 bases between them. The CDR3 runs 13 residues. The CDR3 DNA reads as TGCGCCAGCAGCCTTGGTATGGGGGATACGCAGTATTTT. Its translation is CASSLGMGDTQYF.

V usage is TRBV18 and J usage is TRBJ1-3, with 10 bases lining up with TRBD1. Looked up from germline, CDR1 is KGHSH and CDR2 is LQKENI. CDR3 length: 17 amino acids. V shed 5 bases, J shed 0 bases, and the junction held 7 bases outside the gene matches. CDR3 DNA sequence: TGTGCCAGCTCAGTAACCGGGACAGGGGCCTCTGGAAACACCATATATTTT. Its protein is CASSVTGTGASGNTIYF.

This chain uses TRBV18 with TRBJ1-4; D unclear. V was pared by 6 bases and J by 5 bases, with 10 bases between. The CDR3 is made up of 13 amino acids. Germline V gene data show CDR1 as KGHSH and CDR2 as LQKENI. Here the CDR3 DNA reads TGTGCCAGCTCGAAGGGATACAATGAAAAACTGTTTTTT. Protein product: CASSKGYNEKLFF. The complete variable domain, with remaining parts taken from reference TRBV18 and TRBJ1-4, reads NAGVMQNPRHLVRRRGQEARLRCSPMKGHSHVYWYRQLPEEGLKFMVYLQKENIIDESGMPKERFSAEFPKEGPSILRIQQVVRGDSAAYFCASSKGYNEKLFFGSGTQLSVL.

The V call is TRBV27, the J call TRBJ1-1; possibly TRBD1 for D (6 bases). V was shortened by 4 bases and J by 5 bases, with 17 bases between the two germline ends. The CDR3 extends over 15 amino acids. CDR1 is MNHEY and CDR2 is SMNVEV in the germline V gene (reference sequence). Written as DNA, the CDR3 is TGTGCCAGCAGTTCCTACAAGATCCAGGGGACTGAAGCTTTCTTT. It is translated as CASSSYKIQGTEAFF.

The CDR3: CASSLAVDKETQYF. In DNA, the CDR3 is TGTGCCAGCAGCTTAGCAGTGGATAAAGAGACCCAGTACTTC. The chain recombines TRBV7-9 with TRBJ2-5, with unresolved D. Germline CDR1 reads SEHNR; CDR2 reads FQNEAQ (reference sequence). V lost 0 bases and J lost 3, with 8 bases in between. CDR3 length equals 14 residues. The whole variable domain, remainder taken from reference TRBV7-9 and TRBJ2-5, is DTGVSQNPRHKITKRGQNVTFRCDPISEHNRLYWYRQTLGQGPEFLTYFQNEAQLEKSRLLSDRFSAERPKGSFSTLEIQRTEQGDSAMYLCASSLAVDKETQYFGPGTRLLVL.

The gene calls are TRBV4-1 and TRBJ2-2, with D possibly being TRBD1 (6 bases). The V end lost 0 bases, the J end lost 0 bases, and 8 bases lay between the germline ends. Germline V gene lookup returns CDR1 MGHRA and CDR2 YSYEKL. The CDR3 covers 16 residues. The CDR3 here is CASSQDHRANTGELFF. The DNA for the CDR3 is TGCGCCAGCAGCCAAGATCACAGGGCGAACACCGGGGAGCTGTTTTTT.

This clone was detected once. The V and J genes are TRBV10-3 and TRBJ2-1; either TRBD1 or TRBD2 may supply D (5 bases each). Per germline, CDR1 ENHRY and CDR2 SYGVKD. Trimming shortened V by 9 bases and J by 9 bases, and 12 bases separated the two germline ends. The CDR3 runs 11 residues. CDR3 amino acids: CAIGAGGEQFF. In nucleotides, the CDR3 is TGTGCCATTGGGGCGGGTGGTGAGCAGTTCTTC.

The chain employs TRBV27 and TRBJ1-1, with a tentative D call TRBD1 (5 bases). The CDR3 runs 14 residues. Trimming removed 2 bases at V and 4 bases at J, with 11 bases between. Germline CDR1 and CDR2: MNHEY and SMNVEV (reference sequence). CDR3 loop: CASSLVGGSTEAFF. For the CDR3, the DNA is TGTGCCAGCAGTTTAGTCGGGGGAAGCACTGAAGCTTTCTTT.

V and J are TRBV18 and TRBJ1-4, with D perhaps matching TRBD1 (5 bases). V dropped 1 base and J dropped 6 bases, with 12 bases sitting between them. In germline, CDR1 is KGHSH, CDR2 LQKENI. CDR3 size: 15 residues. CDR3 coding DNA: TGTGCCAGCTCACCACTCTCCCAGGGCCATGAAAAACTGTTTTTT. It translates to CASSPLSQGHEKLFF.

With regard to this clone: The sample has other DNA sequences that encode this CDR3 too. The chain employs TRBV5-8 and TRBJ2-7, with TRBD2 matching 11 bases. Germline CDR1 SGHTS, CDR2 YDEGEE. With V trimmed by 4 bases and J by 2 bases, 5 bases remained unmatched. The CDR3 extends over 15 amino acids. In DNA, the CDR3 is TGTGCCAGCAGCGGTAGCGGGGGGGCCCCCTACGAGCAGTACTTC. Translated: CASSGSGGAPYEQYF.

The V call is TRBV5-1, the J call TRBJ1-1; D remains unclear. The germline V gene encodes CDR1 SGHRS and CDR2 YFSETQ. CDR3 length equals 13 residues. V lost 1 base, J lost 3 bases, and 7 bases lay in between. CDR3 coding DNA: TGCGCCAGCAGCTTGACGGAGGACACTGAAGCTTTCTTT. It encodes CASSLTEDTEAFF.

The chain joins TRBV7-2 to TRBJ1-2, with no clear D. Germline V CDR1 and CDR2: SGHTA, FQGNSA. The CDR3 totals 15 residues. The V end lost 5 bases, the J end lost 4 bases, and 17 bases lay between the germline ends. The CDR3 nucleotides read TGTGCCAGCAGCGATACGGGAGGAATCAGCTATGGCTACACCTTC. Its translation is CASSDTGGISYGYTF.